Below, one T cell receptor (beta chain) is given with its context. What it binds is not known. The V gene's germline CDR1 is SGHRS and CDR2 YFSETQ. Trimming at V came to 4 bases and at J to 3 bases, leaving 7 bases not matched to a gene. This CDR3 comprises 15 residues. These data originate in a study of PD-1 blockade in classical Hodgkin lymphoma. The overall study: Intravenous infusions of nivolumab 3 mg/kg reached patients every 2 weeks. Study-level results: The diversity seen at baseline in complete responders resembled that of newly diagnosed patients. Repertoire differences lack defined causes, possibly disease activity or prior therapy. It was reported that newly diagnosed patients had less baseline TCR diversity than healthy donors.

All patients experienced relapse after autologous stem cell transplantation, and brentuximab vedotin exposure was variable. Thawed PBMCs were the source of CD8+ T cells, obtained through magnetic negative selection. Some clones are missing from TCRdb's copy, which holds only in-frame ones; the method was immunoSEQ multiplex PCR. The table shows more than 25,000 clones, with around nine tenths occurring only once. The receptor was derived from a human donor with classical Hodgkin lymphoma. The V and J genes are TRBV5-1 and TRBJ2-1, with 7 nucleotides matching TRBD2. The starting material was CD8+ T cells from blood, obtained at baseline. CDR3: CASSRAGTNYNEQFF. CDR3 in DNA: TGCGCCAGCAGCCGGGCCGGGACTAACTACAATGAGCAGTTCTTC.